This T cell receptor (beta chain) was found in a study of memory CD4+ T cells and cytomegalovirus serostatus. Notes on the study in general: Each of 55 to 80 CMV-associated TCRbeta sequences occurred in one to five individuals.

V was pared by 4 bases and J by 9 bases, with 4 bases of the junction left unmatched. Germline V lookup: CDR1 SEHNR, CDR2 FQNEAQ (reference sequence). The CDR3 loop spans 14 amino acids. Only in-frame clones appear in the TCRdb table, and some are missing; sequencing was by immunoSEQ multiplex PCR. Altogether over 60,000 clones are present, roughly 80% being singletons, with the ten largest covering almost 0.9%. Concerning this clone itself: Its matching antigen is unknown. This CDR3 is also generated by other DNA sequences in the sample.

Single viable CD3+CD4+CD8-CD45RO+ cells were sorted as the memory CD4+ T cells. Serum IgG to CMV pp150, pp28, p38 and p52 defined serostatus. Positive selection with CD4 microbeads enriched total CD4+ T cells. This clonotype was sampled from an adult in good health and CMV-seronegative. This chain joins TRBV7-9 and TRBJ1-6; TRBD1 matches at 9 bases. The sample was memory CD4+ T cells from blood. The CDR3 sequence: CASSSGQGSSPLHF. CDR3 DNA: TGTGCCAGCAGCTCGGGACAGGGCAGTTCACCCCTCCACTTT.